The source of this T cell receptor beta chain is a study of cytomegalovirus exposure and HLA in healthy donors. Study results and caveats: What a later analysis reportedly showed was that an Asian-associated ancestry cluster had fewer N-insertions than the approximately 670-donor mean. Prior analysis indicated that the majority of TCR beta V segments exhibited productivity approximately 90% or approximately 30% of the time. It was only CMV serostatus that was available as immune exposure information. Some highly shared sequence variants likely arose as a pipeline artifact.

13 Jbeta primers and 60 Vbeta primers were used for the PCR. Sequencing was performed with immunoSEQ multiplex PCR; in TCRdb, only in-frame clones are kept and a portion is missing. The sample has roughly 120,000 clones; over 60% are singletons. A remark on this clone: The antigen is undetermined.

This CDR3 spans 15 amino acids. V lost 9 bases to trimming and J lost 4 bases, with 16 bases between them. CDR1 and CDR2 from the germline V gene are MDHEN and SYDVKM. The sequenced sample was PBMCs. The chain uses TRBV28 and TRBJ1-6; no clear D gene. This receptor was taken from a human donor in good health. The CDR3 region has the DNA TGTGCCAGTAGGCGCCGTCGGGGTTATAATTCACCCCTCCACTTT. Translating it yields CASRRRRGYNSPLHF. Based on the CDR3 plus reference TRBV28 and TRBJ1-6, the full variable domain is DVKVTQSSRYLVKRTGEKVFLECVQDMDHENMFWYRQDPGLGLRLIYFSYDVKMKEKGDIPEGYSVSREKKERFSLILESASTNQTSMYLCASRRRRGYNSPLHFGNGTRLTVT.